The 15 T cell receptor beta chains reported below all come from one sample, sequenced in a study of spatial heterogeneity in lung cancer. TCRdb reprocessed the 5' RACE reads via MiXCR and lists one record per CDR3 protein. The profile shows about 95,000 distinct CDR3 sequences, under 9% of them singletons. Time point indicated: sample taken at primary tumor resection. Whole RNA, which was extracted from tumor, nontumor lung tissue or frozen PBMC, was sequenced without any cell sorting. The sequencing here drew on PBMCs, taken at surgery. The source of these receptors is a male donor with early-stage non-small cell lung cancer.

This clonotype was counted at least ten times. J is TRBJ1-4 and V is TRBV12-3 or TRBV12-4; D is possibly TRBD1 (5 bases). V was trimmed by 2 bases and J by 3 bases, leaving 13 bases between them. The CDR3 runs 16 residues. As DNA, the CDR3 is TGTGCCAGCAGTTTAAGGGGAGGCGGAGCTAATGAAAAACTGTTTTTT. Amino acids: CASSLRGGGANEKLFF.

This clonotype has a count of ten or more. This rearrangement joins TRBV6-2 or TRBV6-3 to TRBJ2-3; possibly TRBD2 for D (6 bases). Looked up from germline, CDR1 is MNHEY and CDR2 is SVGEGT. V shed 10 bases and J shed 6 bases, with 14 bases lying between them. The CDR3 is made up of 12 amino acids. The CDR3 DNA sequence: TGTGCCACTCGGAGGGAGGCGGATACGCAGTATTTT. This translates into CATRREADTQYF.

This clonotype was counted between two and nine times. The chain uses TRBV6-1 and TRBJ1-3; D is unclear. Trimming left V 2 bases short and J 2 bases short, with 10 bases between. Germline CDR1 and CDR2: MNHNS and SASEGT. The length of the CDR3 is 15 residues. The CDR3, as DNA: TGTGCCAGCAGTGAACAGACTACTACTGGAAACACCATATATTTT. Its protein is CASSEQTTTGNTIYF.

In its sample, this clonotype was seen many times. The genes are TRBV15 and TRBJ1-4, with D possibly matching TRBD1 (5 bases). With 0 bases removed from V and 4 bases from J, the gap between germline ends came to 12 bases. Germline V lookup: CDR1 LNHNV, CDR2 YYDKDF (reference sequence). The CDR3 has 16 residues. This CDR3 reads CATSRDRGLRNEKLFF. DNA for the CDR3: TGTGCCACCAGCAGAGATCGGGGGTTGCGTAATGAAAAACTGTTTTTT. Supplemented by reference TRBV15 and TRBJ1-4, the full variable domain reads DAMVIQNPRYQVTQFGKPVTLSCSQTLNHNVMYWYQQKSSQAPKLLFHYYDKDFNNEADTPDNFQSRRPNTSFCFLDIRSPGLGDTAMYLCATSRDRGLRNEKLFFGSGTQLSVL.

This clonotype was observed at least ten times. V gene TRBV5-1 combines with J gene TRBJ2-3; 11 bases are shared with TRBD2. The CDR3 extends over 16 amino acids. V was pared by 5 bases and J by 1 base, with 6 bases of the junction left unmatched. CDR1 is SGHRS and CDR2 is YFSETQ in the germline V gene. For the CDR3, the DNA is TGCGCCAGCAGGCCCCTTAGCGGGGGGGGCACAGATACGCAGTATTTT. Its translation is CASRPLSGGGTDTQYF.

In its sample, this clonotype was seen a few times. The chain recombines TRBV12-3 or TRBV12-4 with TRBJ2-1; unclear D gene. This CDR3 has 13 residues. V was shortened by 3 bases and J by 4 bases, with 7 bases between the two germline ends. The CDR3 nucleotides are TGTGCCAGCAGTTTCGGGCAGTACAATGAGCAGTTCTTC. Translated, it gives CASSFGQYNEQFF.

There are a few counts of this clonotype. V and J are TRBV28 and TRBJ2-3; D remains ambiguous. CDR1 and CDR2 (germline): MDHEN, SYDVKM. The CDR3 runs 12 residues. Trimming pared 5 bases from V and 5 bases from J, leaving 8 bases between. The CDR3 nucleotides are TGTGCCAGCAGTCCTTGGAGAGATACGCAGTATTTT. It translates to CASSPWRDTQYF. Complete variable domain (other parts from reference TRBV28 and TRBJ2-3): DVKVTQSSRYLVKRTGEKVFLECVQDMDHENMFWYRQDPGLGLRLIYFSYDVKMKEKGDIPEGYSVSREKKERFSLILESASTNQTSMYLCASSPWRDTQYFGPGTRLTVL.

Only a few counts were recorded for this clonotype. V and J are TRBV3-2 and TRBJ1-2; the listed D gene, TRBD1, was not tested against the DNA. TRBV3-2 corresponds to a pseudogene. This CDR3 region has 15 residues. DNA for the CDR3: TGTGCCAGCAGCCTTCGGGGACAGGGCGACTATGGCTACACCTTC. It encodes CASSLRGQGDYGYTF.

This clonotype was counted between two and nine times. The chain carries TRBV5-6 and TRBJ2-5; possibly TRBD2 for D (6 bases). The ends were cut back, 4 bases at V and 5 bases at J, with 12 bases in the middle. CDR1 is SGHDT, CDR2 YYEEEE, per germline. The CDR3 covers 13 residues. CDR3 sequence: CASSPVAEETQYF. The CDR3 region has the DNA TGTGCCAGCAGCCCCGTAGCGGAGGAGACCCAGTACTTC.

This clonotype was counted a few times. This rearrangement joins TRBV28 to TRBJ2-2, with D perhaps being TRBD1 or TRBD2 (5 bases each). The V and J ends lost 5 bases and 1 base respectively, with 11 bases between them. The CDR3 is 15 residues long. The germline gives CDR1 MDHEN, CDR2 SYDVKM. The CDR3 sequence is CASSGDARNTGELFF. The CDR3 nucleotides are TGTGCCAGCAGTGGGGACGCCCGGAACACCGGGGAGCTGTTTTTT. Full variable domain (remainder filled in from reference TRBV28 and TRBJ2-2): DVKVTQSSRYLVKRTGEKVFLECVQDMDHENMFWYRQDPGLGLRLIYFSYDVKMKEKGDIPEGYSVSREKKERFSLILESASTNQTSMYLCASSGDARNTGELFFGEGSRLTVL.

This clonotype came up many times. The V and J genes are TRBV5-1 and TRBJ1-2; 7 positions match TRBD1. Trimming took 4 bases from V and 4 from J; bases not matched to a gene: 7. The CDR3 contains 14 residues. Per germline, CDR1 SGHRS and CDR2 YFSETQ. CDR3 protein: CASSLGTGVYGYTF. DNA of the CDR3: TGCGCCAGCAGCCTAGGTACAGGGGTCTATGGCTACACCTTC.

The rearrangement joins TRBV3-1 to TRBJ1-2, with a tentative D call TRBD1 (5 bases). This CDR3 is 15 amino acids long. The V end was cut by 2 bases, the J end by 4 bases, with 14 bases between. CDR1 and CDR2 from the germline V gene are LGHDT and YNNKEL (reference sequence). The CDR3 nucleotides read TGTGCCAGCAGCCAAAGAACGACAGATCTCTATGGCTACACCTTC. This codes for CASSQRTTDLYGYTF.

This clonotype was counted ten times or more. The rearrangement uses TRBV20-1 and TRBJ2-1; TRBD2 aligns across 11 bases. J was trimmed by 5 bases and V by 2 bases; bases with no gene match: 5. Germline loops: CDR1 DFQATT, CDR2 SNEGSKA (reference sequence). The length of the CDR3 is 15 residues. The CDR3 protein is CSARSASGGNNEQFF. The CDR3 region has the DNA TGCAGTGCTAGATCCGCTAGCGGGGGGAACAATGAGCAGTTCTTC.

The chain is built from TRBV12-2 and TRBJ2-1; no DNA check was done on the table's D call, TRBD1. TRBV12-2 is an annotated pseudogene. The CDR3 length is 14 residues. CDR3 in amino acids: CASRRPGQAMEQFF. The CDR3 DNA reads TGTGCAAGTCGTCGACCGGGACAGGCCATGGAGCAGTTCTTC.

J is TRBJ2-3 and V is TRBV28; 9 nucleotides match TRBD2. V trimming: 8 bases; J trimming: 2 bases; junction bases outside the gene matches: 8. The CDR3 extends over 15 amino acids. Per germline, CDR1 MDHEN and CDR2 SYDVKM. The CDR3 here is CASGASGIHTDTQYF. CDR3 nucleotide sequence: TGTGCCAGCGGGGCTAGCGGGATCCACACAGATACGCAGTATTTT.